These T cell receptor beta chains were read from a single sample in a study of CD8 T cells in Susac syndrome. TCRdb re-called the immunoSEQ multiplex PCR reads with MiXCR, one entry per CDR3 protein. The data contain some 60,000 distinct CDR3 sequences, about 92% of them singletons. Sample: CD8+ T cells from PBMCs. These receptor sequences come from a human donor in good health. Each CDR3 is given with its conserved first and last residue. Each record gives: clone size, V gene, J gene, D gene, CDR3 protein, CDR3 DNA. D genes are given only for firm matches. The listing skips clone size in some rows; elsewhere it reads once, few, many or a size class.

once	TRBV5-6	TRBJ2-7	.	CASSLSTGVMSLDF	TGTGCCAGCAGCTTGAGCACAGGTGTGATGAGTTTGGACTTC
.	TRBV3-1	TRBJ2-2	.	CASRARVSGELFF	TGTGCCAGCAGAGCGAGAGTCTCCGGGGAGCTGTTTTTT
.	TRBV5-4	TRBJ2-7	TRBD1	CASSLGTGSSYEQYF	TGTGCCAGCAGCTTAGGGACAGGATCATCCTACGAGCAGTACTTC
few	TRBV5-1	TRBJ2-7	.	CASSLDRTVSYEQYF	TGCGCCAGCAGCTTGGATCGGACAGTCTCCTACGAGCAGTACTTC
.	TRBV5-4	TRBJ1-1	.	CASSFRGGWAEAFF	TGTGCCAGCAGCTTCCGAGGGGGGTGGGCTGAAGCTTTCTTT
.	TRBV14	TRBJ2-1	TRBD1	CASSWTGDTEQFF	TGTGCCAGCAGCTGGACAGGGGATACTGAGCAGTTCTTC
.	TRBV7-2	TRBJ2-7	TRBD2	CASSRPAGESYEQYF	TGTGCCAGCAGTCGACCAGCGGGGGAGTCTTACGAGCAGTACTTC
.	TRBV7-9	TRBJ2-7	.	CASSSNLDAGREQYF	TGTGCCAGCAGCTCAAACCTGGACGCAGGAAGGGAGCAGTACTTC
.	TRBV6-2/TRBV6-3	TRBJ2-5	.	CASSYEPSRETQYF	TGTGCCAGCAGTTACGAACCCTCCAGGGAGACCCAGTACTTC
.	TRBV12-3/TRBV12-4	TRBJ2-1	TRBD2	CASSHSGGVSYNEQFF	TGTGCCAGCAGCCATAGCGGGGGGGTTTCCTACAATGAGCAGTTCTTC
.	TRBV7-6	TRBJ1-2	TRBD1	CASSPGTGGRYGYTF	TGTGCCAGCAGCCCTGGGACAGGGGGCCGCTATGGCTACACCTTC
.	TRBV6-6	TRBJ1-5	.	CASSPNRAPGQPQHF	TGTGCCAGCAGTCCAAACCGGGCCCCGGGTCAGCCCCAGCATTTT
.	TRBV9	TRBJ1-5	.	CASSSGPTYQPQHF	TGTGCCAGCAGCTCAGGGCCTACGTATCAGCCCCAGCATTTT
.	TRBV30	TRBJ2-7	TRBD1	CAWSVWDRGLEEQYF	TGTGCCTGGAGTGTTTGGGACAGGGGATTGGAGGAGCAGTACTTC
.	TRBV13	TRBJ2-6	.	CASSSPGLSHSGANVLTF	TGTGCCAGCAGCTCCCCGGGGTTGTCGCACTCTGGGGCCAACGTCCTGACTTTC
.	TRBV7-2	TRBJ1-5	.	CASSFPGEGQPQHF	TGTGCCAGCAGCTTTCCGGGGGAAGGTCAGCCCCAGCATTTT
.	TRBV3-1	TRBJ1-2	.	CASSQEGGYTF	TGTGCCAGCAGCCAAGAAGGTGGCTACACCTTC
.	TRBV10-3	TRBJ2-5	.	CAISGNEVETQYF	TGTGCCATCAGTGGCAATGAGGTAGAGACCCAGTACTTC
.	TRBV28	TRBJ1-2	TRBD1	CASRQTGADGYTF	TGTGCCAGCAGGCAAACAGGGGCGGATGGCTACACCTTC
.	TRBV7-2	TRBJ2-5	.	CASSLILTRTGETQYF	TGTGCCAGCAGCTTAATCCTGACTAGGACGGGGGAGACCCAGTACTTC
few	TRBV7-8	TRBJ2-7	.	CASSPTGTGPTYEQYF	TGTGCCAGCAGCCCCACCGGGACGGGGCCAACCTACGAGCAGTACTTC
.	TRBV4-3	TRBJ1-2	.	CASSQVLDTVHGYTF	TGCGCCAGCAGCCAAGTTCTTGACACTGTACATGGCTACACCTTC
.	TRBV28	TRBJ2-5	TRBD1	CASSLLGQGAQETQYF	TGTGCCAGCAGTTTATTGGGACAGGGAGCCCAAGAGACCCAGTACTTC
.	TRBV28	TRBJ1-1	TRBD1	CASRPTSTGGFTEAFF	TGTGCCAGCAGACCAACTAGCACAGGGGGCTTCACTGAAGCTTTCTTT
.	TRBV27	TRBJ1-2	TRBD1	CASSRGQGTNYGYTF	TGTGCCAGCAGTCGGGGACAGGGGACTAACTATGGCTACACCTTC